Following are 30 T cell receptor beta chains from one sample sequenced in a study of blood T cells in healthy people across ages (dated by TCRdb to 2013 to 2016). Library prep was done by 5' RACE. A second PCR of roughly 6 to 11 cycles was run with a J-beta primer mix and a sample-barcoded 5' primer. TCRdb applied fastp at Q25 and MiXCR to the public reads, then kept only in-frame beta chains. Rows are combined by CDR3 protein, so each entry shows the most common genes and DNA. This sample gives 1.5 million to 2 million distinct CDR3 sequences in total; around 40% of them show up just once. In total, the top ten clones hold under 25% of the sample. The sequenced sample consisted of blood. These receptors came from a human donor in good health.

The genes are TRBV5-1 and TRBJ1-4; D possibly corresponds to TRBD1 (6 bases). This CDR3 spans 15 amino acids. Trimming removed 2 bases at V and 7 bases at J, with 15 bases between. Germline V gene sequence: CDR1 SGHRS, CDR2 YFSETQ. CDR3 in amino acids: CASSFGRGRAEKLFF. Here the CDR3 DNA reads TGCGCCAGCAGCTTCGGGCGGGGGCGAGCTGAAAAACTGTTTTTT.

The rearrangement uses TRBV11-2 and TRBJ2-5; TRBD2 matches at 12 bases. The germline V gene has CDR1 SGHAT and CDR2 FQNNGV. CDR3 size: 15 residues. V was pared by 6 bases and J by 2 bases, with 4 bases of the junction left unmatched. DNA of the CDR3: TGTGCCAGCAGTGGGACTAGCGGGCCTCAAGAGACCCAGTACTTC. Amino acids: CASSGTSGPQETQYF.

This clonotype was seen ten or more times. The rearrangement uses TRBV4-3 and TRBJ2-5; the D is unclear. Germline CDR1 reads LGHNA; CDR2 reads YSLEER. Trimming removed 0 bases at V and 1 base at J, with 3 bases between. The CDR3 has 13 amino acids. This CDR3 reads CASSQDVQETQYF. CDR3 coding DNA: TGCGCCAGCAGCCAAGATGTCCAAGAGACCCAGTACTTC.

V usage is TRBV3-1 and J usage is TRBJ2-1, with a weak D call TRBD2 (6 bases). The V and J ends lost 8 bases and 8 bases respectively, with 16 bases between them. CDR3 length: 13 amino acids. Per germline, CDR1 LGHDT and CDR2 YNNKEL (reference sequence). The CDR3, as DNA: TGTGCCAGCTTCGGCGGGGTAGAACATGAGCAGTTCTTC. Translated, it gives CASFGGVEHEQFF.

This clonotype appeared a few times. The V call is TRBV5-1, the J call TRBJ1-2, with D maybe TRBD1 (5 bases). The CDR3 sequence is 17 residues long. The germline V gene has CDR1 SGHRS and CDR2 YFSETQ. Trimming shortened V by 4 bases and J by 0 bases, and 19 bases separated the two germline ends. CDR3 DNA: TGCGCCAGCAGCGAGGGGCTACTACGAGCACCTAACTATGGCTACACCTTC. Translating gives CASSEGLLRAPNYGYTF. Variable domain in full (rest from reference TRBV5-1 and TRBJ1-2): KAGVTQTPRYLIKTRGQQVTLSCSPISGHRSVSWYQQTPGQGLQFLFEYFSETQRNKGNFPGRFSGRQFSNSRSEMNVSTLELGDSALYLCASSEGLLRAPNYGYTFGSGTRLTVV.

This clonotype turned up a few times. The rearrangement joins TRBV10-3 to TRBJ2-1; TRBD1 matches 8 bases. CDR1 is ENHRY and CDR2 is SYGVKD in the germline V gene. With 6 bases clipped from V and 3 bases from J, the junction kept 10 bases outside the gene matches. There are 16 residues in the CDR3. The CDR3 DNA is TGTGCCATCAGGGAAGGGACAGGCCGGCACTACAATGAGCAGTTCTTC. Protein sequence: CAIREGTGRHYNEQFF.

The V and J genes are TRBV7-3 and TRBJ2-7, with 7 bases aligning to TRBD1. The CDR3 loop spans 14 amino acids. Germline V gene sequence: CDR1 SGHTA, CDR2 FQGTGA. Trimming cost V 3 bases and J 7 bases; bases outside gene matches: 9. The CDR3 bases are TGTGCCAGCAGCTTCGACAGGGAGTCGGGTGAGCAGTACTTC. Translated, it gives CASSFDRESGEQYF.

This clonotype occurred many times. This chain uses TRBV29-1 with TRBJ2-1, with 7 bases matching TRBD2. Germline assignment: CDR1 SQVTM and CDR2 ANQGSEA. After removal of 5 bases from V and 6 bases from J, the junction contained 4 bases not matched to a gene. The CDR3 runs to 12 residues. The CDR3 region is CSVQTSSNEQFF. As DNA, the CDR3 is TGCAGCGTTCAGACTAGCAGCAATGAGCAGTTCTTC.

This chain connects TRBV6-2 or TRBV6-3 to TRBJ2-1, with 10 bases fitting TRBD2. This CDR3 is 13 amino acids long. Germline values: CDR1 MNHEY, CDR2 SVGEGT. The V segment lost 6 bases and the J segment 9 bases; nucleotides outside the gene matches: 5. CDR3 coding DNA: TGTGCCAGCAGGCTAGCGGGGGTTAGTGAGCAGTTCTTC. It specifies CASRLAGVSEQFF.

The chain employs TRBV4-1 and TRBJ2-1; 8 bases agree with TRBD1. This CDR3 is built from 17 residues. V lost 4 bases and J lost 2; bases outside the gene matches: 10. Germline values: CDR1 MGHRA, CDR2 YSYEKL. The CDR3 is CASSLQAGQGAYNEQFF. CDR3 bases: TGCGCCAGCAGCCTCCAAGCCGGACAGGGCGCCTACAATGAGCAGTTCTTC.

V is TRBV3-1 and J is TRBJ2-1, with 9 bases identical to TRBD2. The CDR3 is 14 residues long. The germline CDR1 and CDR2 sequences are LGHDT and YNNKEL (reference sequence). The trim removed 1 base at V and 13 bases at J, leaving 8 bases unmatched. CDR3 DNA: TGTGCCAGCAGCCAAGGGGAAAGCGGGGGGCGACAGTTCTTC. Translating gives CASSQGESGGRQFF.

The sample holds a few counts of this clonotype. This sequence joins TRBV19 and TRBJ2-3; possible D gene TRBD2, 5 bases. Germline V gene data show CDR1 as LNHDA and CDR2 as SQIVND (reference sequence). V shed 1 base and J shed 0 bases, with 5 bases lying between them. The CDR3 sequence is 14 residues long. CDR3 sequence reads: CASSIGTSTDTQYF. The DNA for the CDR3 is TGTGCCAGTAGTATAGGGACTAGCACAGATACGCAGTATTTT.

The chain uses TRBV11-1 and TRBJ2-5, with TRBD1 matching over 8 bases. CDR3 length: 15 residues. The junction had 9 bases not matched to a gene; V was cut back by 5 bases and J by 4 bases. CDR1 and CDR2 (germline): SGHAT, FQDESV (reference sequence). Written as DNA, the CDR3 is TGTGCCAGCAGCAACTCGGGACAGGAGGCAGAGACCCAGTACTTC. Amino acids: CASSNSGQEAETQYF.

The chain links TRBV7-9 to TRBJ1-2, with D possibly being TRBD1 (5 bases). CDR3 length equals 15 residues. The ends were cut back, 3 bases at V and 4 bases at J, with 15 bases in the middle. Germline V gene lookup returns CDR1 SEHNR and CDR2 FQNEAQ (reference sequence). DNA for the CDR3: TGTGCCAGCAGCTTGTCGGGGCTCATAACCTATGGCTACACCTTC. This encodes CASSLSGLITYGYTF.

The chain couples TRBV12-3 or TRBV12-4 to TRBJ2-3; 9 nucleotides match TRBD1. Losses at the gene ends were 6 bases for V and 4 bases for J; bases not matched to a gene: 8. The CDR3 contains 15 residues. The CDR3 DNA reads TGTGCCAGCAGCCCCCCGACAGGGGGACCAGATACGCAGTATTTT. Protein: CASSPPTGGPDTQYF.

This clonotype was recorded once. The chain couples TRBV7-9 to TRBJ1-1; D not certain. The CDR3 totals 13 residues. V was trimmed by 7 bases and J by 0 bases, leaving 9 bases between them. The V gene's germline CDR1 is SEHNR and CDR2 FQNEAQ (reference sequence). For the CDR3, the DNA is TGTGCCAGCAACTCCTTATTGAACACTGAAGCTTTCTTT. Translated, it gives CASNSLLNTEAFF.

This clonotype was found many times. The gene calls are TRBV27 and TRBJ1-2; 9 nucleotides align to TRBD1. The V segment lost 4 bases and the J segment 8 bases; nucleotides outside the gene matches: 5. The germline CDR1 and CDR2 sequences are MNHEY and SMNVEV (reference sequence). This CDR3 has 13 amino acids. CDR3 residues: CASSWDRVGGYTF. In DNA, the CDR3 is TGTGCCAGCAGTTGGGACAGGGTGGGAGGCTACACCTTC.

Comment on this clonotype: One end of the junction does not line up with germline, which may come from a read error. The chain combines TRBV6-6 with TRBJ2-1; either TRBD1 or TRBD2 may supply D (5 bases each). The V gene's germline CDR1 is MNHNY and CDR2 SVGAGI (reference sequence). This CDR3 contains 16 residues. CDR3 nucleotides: TGTGCCAGCAGTTACGTCGAGGGGCCCCTTTACAATGGGCAGTTCTTC. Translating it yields CASSYVEGPLYNGQFF.

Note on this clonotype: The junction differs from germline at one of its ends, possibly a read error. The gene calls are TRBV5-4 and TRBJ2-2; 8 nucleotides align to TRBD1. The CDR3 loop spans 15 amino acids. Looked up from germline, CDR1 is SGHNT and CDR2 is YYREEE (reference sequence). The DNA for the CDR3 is TGTGCCAGCAGCCCGGACAGGGTGGACACCGGGGGGCTGTTTTTT. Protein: CASSPDRVDTGGLFF.

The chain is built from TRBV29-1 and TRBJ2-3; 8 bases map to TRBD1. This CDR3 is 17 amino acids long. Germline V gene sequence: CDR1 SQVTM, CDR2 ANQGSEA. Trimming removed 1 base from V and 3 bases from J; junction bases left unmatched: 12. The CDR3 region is CSVEGRLQGVWTDTQYF. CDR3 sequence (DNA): TGCAGCGTTGAAGGAAGATTACAGGGGGTATGGACAGATACGCAGTATTTT.

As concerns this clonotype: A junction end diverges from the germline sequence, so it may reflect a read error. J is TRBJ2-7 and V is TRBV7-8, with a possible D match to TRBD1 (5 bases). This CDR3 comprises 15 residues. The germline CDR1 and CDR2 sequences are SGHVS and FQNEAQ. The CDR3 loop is CASNLGQGTRYEQYF. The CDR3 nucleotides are TGTGCCAGCAACTTAGGTCAGGGTACCCGCTACGAGCAGTACTTC.

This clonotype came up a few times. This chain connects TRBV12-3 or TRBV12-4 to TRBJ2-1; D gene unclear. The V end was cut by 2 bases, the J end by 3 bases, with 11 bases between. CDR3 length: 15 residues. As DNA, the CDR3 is TGTGCCAGCAGTTTAATAGAGGCAAACTACAATGAGCAGTTCTTC. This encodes CASSLIEANYNEQFF.

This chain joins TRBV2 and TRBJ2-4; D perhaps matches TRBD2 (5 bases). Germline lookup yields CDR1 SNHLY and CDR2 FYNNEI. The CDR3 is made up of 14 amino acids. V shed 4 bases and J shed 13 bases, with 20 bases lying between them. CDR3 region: CASSGVAGTWEQYF. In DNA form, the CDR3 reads TGTGCCAGCAGTGGGGTCGCGGGTACGTGGGAGCAGTACTTC.

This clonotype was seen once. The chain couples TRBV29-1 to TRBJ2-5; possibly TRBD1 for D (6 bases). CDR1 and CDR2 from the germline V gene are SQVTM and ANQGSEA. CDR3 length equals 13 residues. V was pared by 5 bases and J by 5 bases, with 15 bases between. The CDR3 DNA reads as TGCAGCGTTCTACCGAACAGGGTGGAGACCCAGTACTTC. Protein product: CSVLPNRVETQYF. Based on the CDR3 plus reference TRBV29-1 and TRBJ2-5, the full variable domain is SAVISQKPSRDICQRGTSLTIQCQVDSQVTMMFWYRQQPGQSLTLIATANQGSEATYESGFVIDKFPISRPNLTFSTLTVSNMSPEDSSIYLCSVLPNRVETQYFGPGTRLLVL.

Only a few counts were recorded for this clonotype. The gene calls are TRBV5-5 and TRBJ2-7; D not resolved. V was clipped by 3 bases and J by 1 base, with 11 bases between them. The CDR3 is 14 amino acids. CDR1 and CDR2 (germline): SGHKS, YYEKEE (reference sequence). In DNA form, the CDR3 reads TGTGCCAGCAGCTCCTTTAAGGGATCCTACGAGCAGTACTTC. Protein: CASSSFKGSYEQYF.

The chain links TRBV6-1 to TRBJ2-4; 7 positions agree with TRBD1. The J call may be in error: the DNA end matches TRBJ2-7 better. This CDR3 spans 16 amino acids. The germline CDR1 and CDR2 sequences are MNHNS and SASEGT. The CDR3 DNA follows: TGTGCCAGCGCGGGTCTCAACGGGACAGCATTTTACGAGCAGTACTTC. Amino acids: CASAGLNGTAFYEQYF.

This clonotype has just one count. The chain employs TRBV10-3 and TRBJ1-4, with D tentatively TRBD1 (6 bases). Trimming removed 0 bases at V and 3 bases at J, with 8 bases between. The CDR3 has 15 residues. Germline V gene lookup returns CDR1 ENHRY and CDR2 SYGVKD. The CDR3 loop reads CAISESKGANEKLFF. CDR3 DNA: TGTGCCATCAGTGAGTCAAAGGGGGCTAATGAAAAACTGTTTTTT.

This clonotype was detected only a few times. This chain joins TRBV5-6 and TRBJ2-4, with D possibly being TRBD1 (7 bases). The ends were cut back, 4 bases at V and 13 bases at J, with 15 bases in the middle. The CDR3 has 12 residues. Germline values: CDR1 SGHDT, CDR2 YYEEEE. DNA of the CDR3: TGTGCCAGCAGCCTTGACAGGGAGGAGCAGTACTTC. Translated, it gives CASSLDREEQYF.

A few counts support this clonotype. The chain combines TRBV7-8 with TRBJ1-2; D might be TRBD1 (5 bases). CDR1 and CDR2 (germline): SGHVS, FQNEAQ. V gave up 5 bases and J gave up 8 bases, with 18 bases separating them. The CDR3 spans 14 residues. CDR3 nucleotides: TGTGCCAGCAGCCCTAGAGTGGGGGAGTCAGGCTACACCTTC. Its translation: CASSPRVGESGYTF. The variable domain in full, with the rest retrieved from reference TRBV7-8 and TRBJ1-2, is GAGVSQSPRYKVAKRGQDVALRCDPISGHVSLFWYQQALGQGPEFLTYFQNEAQLDKSGLPSDRFFAERPEGSVSTLKIQRTQQEDSAVYLCASSPRVGESGYTFGSGTRLTVV.

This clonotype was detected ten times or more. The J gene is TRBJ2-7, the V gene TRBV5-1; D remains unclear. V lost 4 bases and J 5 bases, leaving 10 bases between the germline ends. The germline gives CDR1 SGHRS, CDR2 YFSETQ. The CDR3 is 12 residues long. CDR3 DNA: TGCGCCAGCAGCCAACTATTCGACGAGCAGTACTTC. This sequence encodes CASSQLFDEQYF.